This T cell receptor beta chain was obtained from a study of identifying expanded T cells in peripheral blood. A remark on this clone: The antigen remains unidentified.

V lost 6 bases and J lost 7, with 15 bases in between. Germline lookup yields CDR1 MDHEN and CDR2 SYDVKM. The CDR3 length is 13 residues. Study-level findings and limits: Across healthy donors, higher total template counts meant significantly greater approximately two-week count variance.

Assay used: immunoSEQ multiplex PCR; TCRdb lists only in-frame clones, some missing. The table has over 75,000 clones, more than 70% seen once. Sequences were obtained from blood. The chain couples TRBV28 to TRBJ1-2; D unresolved. This clonotype was obtained from a person between 18 and 75 years old in good health. The CDR3 sequence is CASSLGPSGGYTF. The CDR3 nucleotides read TGTGCCAGCAGCCTAGGCCCAAGCGGTGGCTACACCTTC.